A single sample gave rise to the 25 T cell receptor beta chains below, sequenced in a study of T-cell memory formation after mild COVID-19 (dated by TCRdb to the early 2020s). Library generation was performed with 5' RACE. The sequencing machine was an Illumina NovaSeq 6000. Starting from the raw public reads, TCRdb applied fastp trimming at Q25, assembled clones with MiXCR and retained in-frame beta chains. Each CDR3 protein gets just one entry, which takes the most common genes and DNA from the rows behind it. Within this sample are about half a million distinct CDR3 sequences, with about 20% of them counted one time only. The ten largest clonotypes hold around 12% of the sample. Source material: PBMCs or a T cell subset sorted from them (not recorded which). Receptors originate from an adult woman who had mild COVID-19 (a few samples of this study predate the infection). The sample titles of this study are shuffled in the database, so cell type and time point are left out; the donor was told from shared clones.

The chain is built from TRBV6-5 and TRBJ2-3; 7 bases align to TRBD2. Germline loops: CDR1 MNHEY, CDR2 SVGAGI. This CDR3 contains 15 residues. The trim removed 6 bases at V and 1 base at J, leaving 7 bases unmatched. The CDR3 spells CASRNSGGRTDTQYF. DNA for the CDR3: TGTGCCAGCAGAAACTCGGGGGGACGCACAGATACGCAGTATTTT.

The genes are TRBV20-1 and TRBJ1-2; TRBD1 matches 7 bases. The CDR3 is made up of 14 amino acids. CDR1 and CDR2 (germline): DFQATT, SNEGSKA (reference sequence). V lost 0 bases, J lost 2 bases, and 3 bases stayed unmatched. The CDR3 loop is CSAREGGTNYGYTF. The CDR3 DNA follows: TGCAGTGCTAGAGAAGGGGGCACGAACTATGGCTACACCTTC.

This clonotype occurred a few times. This chain joins TRBV7-2 and TRBJ2-7; 10 bases agree with TRBD1. CDR3 size: 19 residues. The V and J ends lost 5 bases and 2 bases, in that order; junction bases with no gene match: 18. Per germline, CDR1 SGHTA and CDR2 FQGNSA. In DNA, the CDR3 is TGTGCCAGCAGCCGGCAGACAGGGGGCGTACTCGGGTCGCCCTACGAGCAGTACTTC. Translated, it gives CASSRQTGGVLGSPYEQYF.

The chain couples TRBV4-1 to TRBJ2-4; the D gene is possibly TRBD1 (5 bases). CDR1 and CDR2 (germline): MGHRA, YSYEKL. CDR3 size: 16 residues. Trimming shortened V by 1 base and J by 7 bases, and 17 bases separated the two germline ends. The CDR3 DNA follows: TGCGCCAGCAGCCAAGGTGGCGCAGGGTTCAGGAACATTCAGTACTTC. Encoded protein: CASSQGGAGFRNIQYF.

The table lists this clonotype with many counts. The chain combines TRBV7-6 with TRBJ2-7, with D possibly being TRBD2 (6 bases). With 1 base removed from V and 4 bases from J, the gap between germline ends came to 26 bases. The CDR3 length is 19 residues. The V gene's germline CDR1 is SGHVS and CDR2 FNYEAQ. The CDR3 sequence: CASSLGSGRQVAGSYEQYF. The CDR3 nucleotides read TGTGCCAGCAGCTTAGGATCCGGGAGACAAGTTGCTGGATCTTACGAGCAGTACTTC. Combining the CDR3 with reference TRBV7-6 and TRBJ2-7 gives the whole variable domain GAGVSQSPRYKVTKRGQDVALRCDPISGHVSLYWYRQALGQGPEFLTYFNYEAQQDKSGLPNDRFSAERPEGSISTLTIQRTEQRDSAMYRCASSLGSGRQVAGSYEQYFGPGTRLTVT.

This clonotype has just a few counts. The V and J genes are TRBV20-1 and TRBJ2-7; the match to TRBD2 covers 7 bases. The germline gives CDR1 DFQATT, CDR2 SNEGSKA (reference sequence). This CDR3 has 15 residues. V dropped 3 bases and J dropped 0; count of bases not matched to a gene: 8. The CDR3 is CSARDWGGSSYEQYF. CDR3 DNA: TGCAGTGCTAGGGACTGGGGGGGGAGCTCCTACGAGCAGTACTTC.

This clonotype was counted only a few times. The chain is built from TRBV5-5 and TRBJ1-6; D may be TRBD1 (5 bases). The germline V gene has CDR1 SGHKS and CDR2 YYEKEE (reference sequence). V gave up 0 bases and J gave up 8 bases, with 12 bases separating them. This CDR3 region has 15 residues. The CDR3 sequence is CASSLAGTKDSPLHF. The CDR3 coding sequence is TGTGCCAGCAGCTTGGCAGGGACGAAGGATTCACCCCTCCACTTT.

The rearrangement joins TRBV7-2 to TRBJ2-1; D is undetermined. This CDR3 is built from 16 residues. V was trimmed by 1 base and J by 6 bases, leaving 16 bases between them. Per germline, CDR1 SGHTA and CDR2 FQGNSA. The CDR3 coding sequence is TGTGCCAGCAGCTTAGAGGTGTTGGCGAGAAGCAATGAGCAGTTCTTC. It specifies CASSLEVLARSNEQFF.

Only a few counts were recorded for this clonotype. J is TRBJ2-1 and V is TRBV5-1; 10 positions match TRBD1. Germline V lookup: CDR1 SGHRS, CDR2 YFSETQ. This CDR3 has 13 amino acids. Unmatched junction bases numbered 3, after V lost 4 bases and J lost 8 bases. CDR3 nucleotides: TGCGCCAGCAGCAGGGACAGGGGTCATGAGCAGTTCTTC. Translation gives CASSRDRGHEQFF.

The rearrangement links TRBV12-3 or TRBV12-4 to TRBJ2-3; a weak D match, TRBD1 (5 bases). The CDR3 extends over 11 amino acids. Trimming stripped 8 bases from V and 7 bases from J, with 10 bases between. Written as DNA, the CDR3 is TGTGCCAGCGCAAGGGGCTATACGCAGTATTTT. As protein: CASARGYTQYF.

This clonotype came up a few times. CDR3 sequence (DNA): TGCGCCAGCAGCTTGGCCCCAAGAGAATCCTACAATGAGCAGTTCTTC. Protein sequence: CASSLAPRESYNEQFF. The chain uses TRBV5-1 and TRBJ2-1; D remains ambiguous. The CDR3 spans 16 residues. Germline V lookup: CDR1 SGHRS, CDR2 YFSETQ. V lost 0 bases and J 1 base, leaving 11 bases between the germline ends.

This clonotype has at least ten counts. V and J are TRBV27 and TRBJ2-7; D is unresolved. V lost 0 bases, J lost 2 bases, and 5 bases lay in between. The CDR3 totals 13 residues. Germline loops: CDR1 MNHEY, CDR2 SMNVEV (reference sequence). The CDR3 DNA reads as TGTGCCAGCAGTTTATCCATGGCCTACGAGCAGTACTTC. Translation gives CASSLSMAYEQYF.

This clonotype was found a few times. The V and J genes are TRBV7-2 and TRBJ2-5; D is ambiguous. The V gene lost 8 bases and the J gene lost 2 bases, with 12 bases spanning the gap. The CDR3 is 13 amino acids. Looked up from germline, CDR1 is SGHTA and CDR2 is FQGNSA. The CDR3: CASLNGIQETQYF. CDR3 sequence (DNA): TGTGCCAGCCTGAACGGAATACAAGAGACCCAGTACTTC. Full variable domain (remainder filled in from reference TRBV7-2 and TRBJ2-5): GAGVSQSPSNKVTEKGKDVELRCDPISGHTALYWYRQSLGQGLEFLIYFQGNSAPDKSGLPSDRFSAERTGGSVSTLTIQRTQQEDSAVYLCASLNGIQETQYFGPGTRLLVL.

The V and J genes are TRBV20-1 and TRBJ2-5, with 10 positions matching TRBD1. Trimming cost V 1 base and J 5 bases; bases outside gene matches: 16. Germline assignment: CDR1 DFQATT and CDR2 SNEGSKA (reference sequence). The CDR3 spans 18 residues. The CDR3 nucleotides are TGCAGTGCTAGAGGACACCGGGACAGGGGATCTGGGTGGGAGACCCAGTACTTC. Amino acids: CSARGHRDRGSGWETQYF.

The rearrangement links TRBV13 to TRBJ2-1, with 12 bases that match TRBD2. Germline CDR1 is PRHDT and CDR2 is FYEKMQ (reference sequence). V was clipped by 5 bases and J by 7 bases; unmatched bases: 6. This CDR3 is 15 amino acids long. CDR3 coding DNA: TGTGCCAGCAGCCCAAGACTAGCGGGAGCGAATGAGCAGTTCTTC. It translates to CASSPRLAGANEQFF.

The chain combines TRBV6-6 with TRBJ1-1; D is uncertain. The CDR3 extends over 13 amino acids. From germline, CDR1 is MNHNY and CDR2 SVGAGI (reference sequence). Trimming left V 7 bases short and J 11 bases short, with 20 bases between. In DNA form, the CDR3 reads TGTGCCAGCACCCCGACACCCCCGGTAGGGGCTTTCTTT. It encodes CASTPTPPVGAFF.

V and J are TRBV24-1 and TRBJ2-3; D possibly corresponds to TRBD2 (6 bases). The germline V gene encodes CDR1 KGHDR and CDR2 SFDVKD. The ends were cut back, 4 bases at V and 4 bases at J, with 17 bases in the middle. The CDR3 length is 16 residues. The CDR3: CATSDQGGFGADTQYF. CDR3 DNA sequence: TGTGCCACCAGTGACCAGGGAGGTTTTGGTGCAGATACGCAGTATTTT.

The CDR3 nucleotides are TGCGCCAGCAGCTTCAGGCGACAGGGGAGAGACACTGAAGCTTTCTTT. The encoded protein is CASSFRRQGRDTEAFF. V usage is TRBV5-1 and J usage is TRBJ1-1; 8 positions match TRBD1. V dropped 2 bases and J dropped 3; count of bases not matched to a gene: 9. In germline, CDR1 is SGHRS, CDR2 YFSETQ. The CDR3 covers 16 residues. The full variable domain, completed using reference TRBV5-1 and TRBJ1-1, is KAGVTQTPRYLIKTRGQQVTLSCSPISGHRSVSWYQQTPGQGLQFLFEYFSETQRNKGNFPGRFSGRQFSNSRSEMNVSTLELGDSALYLCASSFRRQGRDTEAFFGQGTRLTVV.

This clonotype occurred once. The rearrangement uses TRBV11-3 and TRBJ2-3; 10 bases match TRBD2. The junction had 9 bases not matched to a gene; V was cut back by 4 bases and J by 2 bases. CDR1 is SGHNT and CDR2 is YENEEA in the germline V gene. This CDR3 contains 17 residues. The CDR3, as DNA: TGTGCCAGCAGCTCAACCCTACTAGCGGGGTCCACAGATACGCAGTATTTT. This gives the protein CASSSTLLAGSTDTQYF.

The chain joins TRBV19 to TRBJ1-5; TRBD1 aligns across 7 bases. Germline V gives CDR1 LNHDA, CDR2 SQIVND (reference sequence). This CDR3 spans 15 amino acids. The CDR3 DNA is TGTGCTCCAAGTTGGATTGGGACAGGCAATCAGCCCCAGCATTTT. Translation: CAPSWIGTGNQPQHF.

This clonotype was seen a few times. This chain links TRBV12-3 or TRBV12-4 with TRBJ2-1, with no clear D. The length of the CDR3 is 12 residues. Trimming removed 2 bases at V and 8 bases at J, with 7 bases between. CDR3 protein: CASSLIMHEQFF. The CDR3 coding sequence is TGTGCCAGCAGTTTAATTATGCATGAGCAGTTCTTC.

This clonotype was observed a handful of times. The gene calls are TRBV7-9 and TRBJ2-3, with TRBD2 matching 9 bases. The ends lost 2 bases at V and 5 bases at J; junction bases unmatched: 5. Germline values: CDR1 SEHNR, CDR2 FQNEAQ (reference sequence). The CDR3 consists of 15 residues. CDR3 coding DNA: TGTGCCAGCAGCTTACTAGCGGGGAGGGGAGATACGCAGTATTTT. It translates to CASSLLAGRGDTQYF. The entire variable domain, with the rest obtained from reference TRBV7-9 and TRBJ2-3, is as follows: DTGVSQNPRHKITKRGQNVTFRCDPISEHNRLYWYRQTLGQGPEFLTYFQNEAQLEKSRLLSDRFSAERPKGSFSTLEIQRTEQGDSAMYLCASSLLAGRGDTQYFGPGTRLTVL.

The chain combines TRBV3-1 with TRBJ2-3, with TRBD2 matching over 7 bases. Germline CDR1 and CDR2: LGHDT and YNNKEL (reference sequence). The CDR3 extends over 16 amino acids. J lost 0 bases, V lost 4 bases, and 7 bases had no gene match. The chain's CDR3 is CASSRVAGQSTDTQYF. DNA of the CDR3: TGTGCCAGCAGCCGGGTAGCGGGCCAAAGCACAGATACGCAGTATTTT.

The chain is built from TRBV30 and TRBJ2-7; D is uncertain. The V end was cut by 0 bases, the J end by 2 bases, with 11 bases between. CDR1 and CDR2 from the germline V gene are GTSNPN and SVGIG (reference sequence). This CDR3 has 14 amino acids. The CDR3 sequence: CAWSVLNRPYEQYF. The CDR3 nucleotides read TGTGCCTGGAGTGTACTTAACAGACCCTACGAGCAGTACTTC.

The genes are TRBV5-1 and TRBJ1-1, with TRBD1 as a possible D gene (5 bases). V lost 4 bases to trimming and J lost 10 bases, with 14 bases between them. Germline lookup yields CDR1 SGHRS and CDR2 YFSETQ. This CDR3 is built from 12 residues. The CDR3 DNA is TGCGCCAGCAGCGGGGCAAGAACCGGAGCTTTCTTT. This codes for CASSGARTGAFF.